This TCR beta chain stems from a study of blood T cell repertoires in COVID-19. Points on this clone: The sample carries other DNA sequences with the same CDR3.

The data were produced by immunoSEQ multiplex PCR, yet TCRdb's version contains in-frame clones alone and is incomplete. Of around 100,000 clones listed, over 80% are singletons. This CDR3 comprises 16 residues. In germline, CDR1 is KGHDR, CDR2 SFDVKD. The V gene end was trimmed by 3 bases and the J gene end by 9 bases; junction bases not matched to a gene: 6. The TCR originated in a man aged 50 to 60 with active or convalescent COVID-19. The specimen was peripheral blood. The chain employs TRBV24-1 and TRBJ2-1; 14 positions match TRBD2. The CDR3 protein is CATSDGGLAGDGEQFF. The CDR3 region has the DNA TGTGCCACCAGTGATGGGGGACTAGCGGGAGATGGTGAGCAGTTCTTC.